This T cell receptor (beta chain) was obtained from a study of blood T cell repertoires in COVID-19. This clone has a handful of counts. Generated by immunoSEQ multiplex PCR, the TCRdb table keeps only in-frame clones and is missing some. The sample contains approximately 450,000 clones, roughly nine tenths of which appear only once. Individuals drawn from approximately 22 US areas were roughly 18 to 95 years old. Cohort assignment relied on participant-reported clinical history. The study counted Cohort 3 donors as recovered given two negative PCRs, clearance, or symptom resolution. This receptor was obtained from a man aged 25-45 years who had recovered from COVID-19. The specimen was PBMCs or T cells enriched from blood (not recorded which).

The CDR3 region has the DNA TGTGCCAGCAGACAGGACAGGGGGGAATATTCACCCCTCCACTTT. Translated: CASRQDRGEYSPLHF. This chain connects TRBV27 to TRBJ1-6, with TRBD1 matching over 10 bases. The V segment lost 6 bases and the J segment 8 bases; nucleotides outside the gene matches: 7. Germline CDR1 is MNHEY and CDR2 is SMNVEV (reference sequence). The CDR3 extends over 15 amino acids.